Below are 8 T cell receptor beta chains sequenced from a single sample in a study of shared clonotypes between healthy human individuals. The assay was immunoSEQ multiplex PCR, and TCRdb's table has in-frame clones only and misses some. The sample has about 2.1 million clones; around 95% are singletons. CD8 cells classed as naive were CD45RO-negative and positively selected for CCR7, excluding terminally differentiated effector memory CD45RA+ cells. The sample comprised naive CD8+ T cells from PBMCs. The receptor set was obtained from a man between 18 and 35 years old in good health. Some clones in this sample may be carry-over from other donors' samples.

The chain carries TRBV6-1 and TRBJ1-4, with D maybe TRBD1 (6 bases). Deletions cut 4 bases from V and 8 bases from J, with 20 bases between. There are 16 residues in the CDR3. Looked up from germline, CDR1 is MNHNS and CDR2 is SASEGT. The CDR3, as DNA: TGTGCCAGCAGTGGACAAGGGACACCCCCCAAGGAAAAACTGTTTTTT. Protein sequence: CASSGQGTPPKEKLFF.

DNA of the CDR3: TGTGCCAGCAGTCCCCCCTTCCAAGAGACCCAGTACTTC. Protein product: CASSPPFQETQYF. The chain couples TRBV27 to TRBJ2-5; D is undetermined. The CDR3 sequence is 13 residues long. Trimming took 5 bases from V and 1 from J, leaving 8 bases between them. From germline, CDR1 is MNHEY and CDR2 SMNVEV (reference sequence).

The chain combines TRBV4-3 with TRBJ1-2; 7 bases are shared with TRBD1. Germline V gene data show CDR1 as LGHNA and CDR2 as YSLEER. V dropped 0 bases and J dropped 6; count of bases not matched to a gene: 10. The CDR3 covers 16 residues. The CDR3 DNA follows: TGCGCCAGCAGCCAAGATCGTAGCAGGGGGAACAATGGCTACACCTTC. Its protein is CASSQDRSRGNNGYTF.

J is TRBJ2-2 and V is TRBV18; D is possibly TRBD1 (6 bases). V lost 2 bases and J 6 bases, leaving 10 bases between the germline ends. Looked up from germline, CDR1 is KGHSH and CDR2 is LQKENI. This CDR3 region has 14 residues. In nucleotides, the CDR3 is TGTGCCAGCTCACCAACAGGGTTGGCCGGGGAGCTGTTTTTT. This translates into CASSPTGLAGELFF.

The V gene is TRBV5-4, the J gene TRBJ2-7, with D perhaps matching TRBD1 or TRBD2 (6 bases each). The CDR3 loop spans 14 amino acids. CDR1 SGHNT and CDR2 YYREEE come from the germline V gene (reference sequence). V shed 1 base and J shed 7 bases, with 15 bases lying between them. The CDR3 spells CASSLKGGVGEQYF. The CDR3 DNA is TGTGCCAGCAGCTTGAAGGGGGGAGTGGGTGAGCAGTACTTC.

The chain is built from TRBV4-2 and TRBJ2-2; D unclear. Germline CDR1 LGHNA, CDR2 YNFKEQ. The V and J ends lost 0 bases and 6 bases respectively, with 14 bases between them. The CDR3 runs 16 residues. The CDR3 sequence is CASSQESTLIAGELFF. DNA of the CDR3: TGTGCCAGCAGCCAAGAGTCCACACTAATCGCCGGGGAGCTGTTTTTT.

Worth noting for this clone: Its ends do not fully match the called genes, so a read error is possible. CDR3 protein: CASSEFPDEQYF. CDR3 bases: TGTGCCAGCAGTGAATTCCCCGACGAACAGTACTTC. The V and J genes are TRBV25-1 and TRBJ2-7; no reliable D call. This CDR3 comprises 12 residues. The germline CDR1 and CDR2 sequences are MGHDK and SYGVNS.

The chain combines TRBV9 with TRBJ1-2, with a possible D match to TRBD1 (5 bases). CDR1 is SGDLS, CDR2 YYNGEE, per germline. Trimming shortened V by 4 bases and J by 6 bases, and 19 bases separated the two germline ends. The CDR3 spans 15 residues. Written as DNA, the CDR3 is TGTGCCAGCAGCCCCAAGGGGTTTCCTGGGGATGGCTACACCTTC. Its translation: CASSPKGFPGDGYTF.